This note documents a single T cell receptor beta chain sequence. Its antigen remains unidentified. The PCR made use of 60 Vbeta and 13 Jbeta primers. TCRdb's copy holds only in-frame clones and misses some; the assay was immunoSEQ multiplex PCR. The table lists roughly 130,000 clones, 70% to 85% of them singletons. The CDR3 runs 18 residues. V lost 1 base and J 0 bases, leaving 15 bases between the germline ends. The germline V gene encodes CDR1 SGHNT and CDR2 YENEEA. The record originates from a study of cytomegalovirus exposure and HLA in healthy donors. Study-level results: Researchers had no immune exposure information except CMV serostatus available. TCR beta V segments were, for the most part, productive about 87% or about 30% of the time in an earlier analysis. Researchers reported in a later analysis that common viral pathogens appeared linked to several top clusters.

The sample consisted of PBMCs. The TCR originated in a man aged 50 or older in good health and CMV-seronegative. V gene TRBV11-3 combines with J gene TRBJ1-4, with no clear D. CDR3 residues: CASSLVGSLSTTNEKLFF. For the CDR3, the DNA is TGTGCCAGCAGCTTAGTGGGCAGCCTATCGACAACTAATGAAAAACTGTTTTTT.